The rows below give T cell receptor beta chains drawn from one sample of a study of T cell changes during pregnancy in multiple sclerosis. Repertoires were generated with immunoSEQ multiplex PCR, while TCRdb's copy carries only in-frame clones and drops some. The sample contains over 70,000 clones, about 90% of which appear only once. Sequencing was performed on peripheral blood, taken in the first trimester of pregnancy. These receptors came from a female donor in good health, enrolled as a control in a pregnancy study. CDR3s include the opening cysteine and the closing phenylalanine or tryptophan. Fields, in order: D gene, clone size, V gene, J gene, CDR3 protein. The D gene is left open where the match is weak. The size entry is marked missing in some rows and otherwise reads once, few, many or a size class.

-,once,TRBV2,TRBJ2-1,CASSGNRDYNEQFF
TRBD1,-,TRBV19,TRBJ2-5,CASSAKQGQETQYF
TRBD2,-,TRBV2,TRBJ2-3,CASSVLAGVTDTQYF
-,once,TRBV29-1,TRBJ2-1,CSGRAALHNEQFF
TRBD2,-,TRBV18,TRBJ2-1,CASSPQTSGYNEQFF
TRBD2,-,TRBV13,TRBJ2-1,CASSSDASGRDYEQFF
-,-,TRBV7-7,TRBJ2-7,CASSLVAGYEQYF
-,-,TRBV27,TRBJ1-2,CASSSPTIQGVIGYTF
-,-,TRBV10-3,TRBJ2-1,CAINSQSSYNEQFF
-,-,TRBV28,TRBJ2-7,CASSRRQTEQYF
TRBD1,-,TRBV19,TRBJ2-7,CASSSGQGAYEQYF
TRBD2,-,TRBV28,TRBJ2-1,CASRGLAGGPGHEQFF
TRBD2,-,TRBV7-2,TRBJ2-2,CASSLRREPNTGELFF
-,-,TRBV28,TRBJ2-7,CASSLALGLYYEQYF
TRBD1,-,TRBV10-3,TRBJ2-7,CATQAGTGFYEQYF
-,-,TRBV5-1,TRBJ2-3,CASRMAPTQPDTQYF
-,-,TRBV2,TRBJ1-3,CASSVIQGSGNTIYF
TRBD2,-,TRBV4-1,TRBJ2-7,CASSQDQTSGIAYEQYF